This T cell receptor (beta chain) was profiled in a study of blood T cell repertoires in COVID-19. Repertoires were generated with immunoSEQ multiplex PCR, while TCRdb's copy carries only in-frame clones and drops some. Among approximately 120,000 clones, 84% were seen once, and the ten largest hold 6% to 7%. The CDR3 has 11 residues. The V gene's germline CDR1 is SGHDT and CDR2 YYEEEE. V was shortened by 2 bases and J by 8 bases, with 7 bases between the two germline ends. The TCR sequence derives from a woman aged 45 to 65 with acute or convalescent COVID-19. What was sequenced was peripheral blood. V and J are TRBV5-6 and TRBJ1-1, with TRBD1 as a possible D gene (5 bases). The chain's CDR3 is CASSFRVEAFF. The CDR3 DNA sequence: TGTGCCAGCAGCTTCAGGGTGGAAGCTTTCTTT.